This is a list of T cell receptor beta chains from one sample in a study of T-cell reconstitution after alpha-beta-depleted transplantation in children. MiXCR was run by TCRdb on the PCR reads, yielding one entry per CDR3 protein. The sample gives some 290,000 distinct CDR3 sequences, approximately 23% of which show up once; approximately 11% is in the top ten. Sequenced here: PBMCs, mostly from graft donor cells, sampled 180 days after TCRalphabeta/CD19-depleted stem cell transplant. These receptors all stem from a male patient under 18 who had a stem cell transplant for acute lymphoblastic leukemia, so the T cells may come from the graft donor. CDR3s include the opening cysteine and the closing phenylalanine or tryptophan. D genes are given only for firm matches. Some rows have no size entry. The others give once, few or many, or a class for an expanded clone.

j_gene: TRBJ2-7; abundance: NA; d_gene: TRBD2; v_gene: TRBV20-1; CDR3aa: CSARGGGRGVGSYEQYF; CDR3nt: TGCAGTGCTAGGGGTGGAGGTCGGGGGGTTGGTTCCTACGAGCAGTACTTC
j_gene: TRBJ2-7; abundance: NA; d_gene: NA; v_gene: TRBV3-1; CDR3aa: CASSQEETINLSYEQYF; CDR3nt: TGTGCCAGCAGCCAAGAGGAGACCATTAATCTCTCCTACGAGCAGTACTTC
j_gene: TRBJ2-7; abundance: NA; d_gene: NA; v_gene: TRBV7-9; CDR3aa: CASSSTETRLERYEQYF; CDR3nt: TGTGCCAGCAGCTCGACAGAGACCCGACTGGAACGATACGAGCAGTACTTC
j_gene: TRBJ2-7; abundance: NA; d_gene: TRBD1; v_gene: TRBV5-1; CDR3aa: CASSLATGGTYEQYF; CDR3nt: TGCGCCAGCAGCTTGGCTACAGGGGGTACCTACGAGCAGTACTTC
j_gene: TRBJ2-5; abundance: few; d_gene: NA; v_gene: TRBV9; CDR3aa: CASSVDSSQETQYF; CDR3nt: TGTGCCAGCAGCGTGGACAGCTCCCAAGAGACCCAGTACTTC
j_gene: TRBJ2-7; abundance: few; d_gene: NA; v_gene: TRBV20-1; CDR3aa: CSARDHGTPSYEQYF; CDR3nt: TGCAGTGCTAGAGATCATGGGACACCTTCTTACGAGCAGTACTTC
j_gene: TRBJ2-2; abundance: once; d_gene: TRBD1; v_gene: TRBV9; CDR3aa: CASSLRQGEVELFF; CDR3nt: TGTGCCAGCAGCCTACGACAGGGGGAGGTGGAGCTGTTTTTT
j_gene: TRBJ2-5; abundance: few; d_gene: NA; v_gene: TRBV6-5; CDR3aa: CASSYGGPPETQYF; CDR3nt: TGTGCCAGCAGTTACGGAGGGCCCCCGGAGACCCAGTACTTC
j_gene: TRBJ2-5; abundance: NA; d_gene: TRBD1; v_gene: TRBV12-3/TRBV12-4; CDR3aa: CASNPGQTETQYF; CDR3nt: TGTGCCAGCAACCCGGGACAGACAGAGACCCAGTACTTC
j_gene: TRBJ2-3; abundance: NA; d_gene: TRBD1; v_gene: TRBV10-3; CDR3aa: CAISVGQGSSDTQYF; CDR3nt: TGTGCCATCAGTGTGGGACAGGGGAGTTCAGATACGCAGTATTTT
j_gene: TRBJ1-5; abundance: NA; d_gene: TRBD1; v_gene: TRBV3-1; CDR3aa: CASSSDRGVQPQHF; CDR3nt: TGTGCCAGCAGTTCGGACAGGGGGGTACAGCCCCAGCATTTT
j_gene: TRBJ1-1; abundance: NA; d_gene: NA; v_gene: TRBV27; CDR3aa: CASSLSMGGNTEAFF; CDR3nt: TGTGCCAGCAGTTTATCGATGGGGGGGAACACTGAAGCTTTCTTT